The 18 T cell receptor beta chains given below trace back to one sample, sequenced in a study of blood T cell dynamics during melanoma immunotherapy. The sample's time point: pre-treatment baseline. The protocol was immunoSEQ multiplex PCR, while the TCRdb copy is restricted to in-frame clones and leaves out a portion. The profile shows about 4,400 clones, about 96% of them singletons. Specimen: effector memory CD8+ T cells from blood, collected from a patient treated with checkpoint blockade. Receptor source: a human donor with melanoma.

The CDR3 DNA sequence: TGTGCCAGCAGCCCCACAGGAGTCTCTGGAAACACCATATATTTT. Translation gives CASSPTGVSGNTIYF. V is TRBV7-9 and J is TRBJ1-3, with D possibly matching TRBD1 (5 bases). The CDR3 has 15 amino acids. The germline V gene encodes CDR1 SEHNR and CDR2 FQNEAQ (reference sequence). V dropped 5 bases and J dropped 0 bases, with 11 bases sitting between them.

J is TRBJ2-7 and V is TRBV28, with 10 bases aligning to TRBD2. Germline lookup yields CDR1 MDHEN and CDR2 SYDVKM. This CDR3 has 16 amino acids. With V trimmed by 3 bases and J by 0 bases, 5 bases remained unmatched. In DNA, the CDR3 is TGTGCCAGCAGTTTGCCGACTAGCGGGCCCTCCTACGAGCAGTACTTC. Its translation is CASSLPTSGPSYEQYF.

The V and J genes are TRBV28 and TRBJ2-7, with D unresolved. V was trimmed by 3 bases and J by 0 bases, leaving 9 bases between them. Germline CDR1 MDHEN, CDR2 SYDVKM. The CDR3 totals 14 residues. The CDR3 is CASSFSPLSYEQYF. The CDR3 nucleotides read TGTGCCAGCAGTTTTTCTCCCCTCTCCTACGAGCAGTACTTC.

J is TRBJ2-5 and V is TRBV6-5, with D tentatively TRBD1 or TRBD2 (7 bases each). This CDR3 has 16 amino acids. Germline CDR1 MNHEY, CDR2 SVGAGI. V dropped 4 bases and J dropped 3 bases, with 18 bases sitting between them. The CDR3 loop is CASSSEVAGGEETQYF. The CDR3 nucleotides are TGTGCCAGCAGTTCCGAGGTGGCAGGGGGGGAAGAGACCCAGTACTTC.

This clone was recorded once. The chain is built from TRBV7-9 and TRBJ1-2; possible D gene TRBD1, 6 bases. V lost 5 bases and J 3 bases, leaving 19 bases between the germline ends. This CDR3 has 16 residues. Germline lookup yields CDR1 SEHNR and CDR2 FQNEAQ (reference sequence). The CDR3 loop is CASSPTRGAKDYGYTF. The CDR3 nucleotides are TGTGCCAGCAGCCCCACTCGGGGGGCTAAGGACTATGGCTACACCTTC.

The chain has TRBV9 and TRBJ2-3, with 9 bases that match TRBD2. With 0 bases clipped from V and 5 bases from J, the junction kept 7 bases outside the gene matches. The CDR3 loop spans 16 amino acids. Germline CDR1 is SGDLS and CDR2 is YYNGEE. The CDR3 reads CASSVEAGGPVDTQYF. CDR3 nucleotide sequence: TGTGCCAGCAGCGTAGAGGCGGGAGGGCCGGTAGATACGCAGTATTTT.

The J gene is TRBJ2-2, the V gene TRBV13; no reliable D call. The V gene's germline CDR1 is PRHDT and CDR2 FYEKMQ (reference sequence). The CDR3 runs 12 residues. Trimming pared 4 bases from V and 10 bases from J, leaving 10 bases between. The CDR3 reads CASSSRRSELFF. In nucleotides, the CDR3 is TGTGCCAGCAGCTCAAGGCGGTCGGAGCTGTTTTTT.

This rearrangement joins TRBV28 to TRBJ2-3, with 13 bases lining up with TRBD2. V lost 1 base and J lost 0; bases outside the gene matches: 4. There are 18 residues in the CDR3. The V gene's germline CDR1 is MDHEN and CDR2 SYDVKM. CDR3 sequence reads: CASSLLGTSGASTDTQYF. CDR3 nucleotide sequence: TGTGCCAGCAGTTTATTGGGGACTAGCGGGGCTAGCACAGATACGCAGTATTTT.

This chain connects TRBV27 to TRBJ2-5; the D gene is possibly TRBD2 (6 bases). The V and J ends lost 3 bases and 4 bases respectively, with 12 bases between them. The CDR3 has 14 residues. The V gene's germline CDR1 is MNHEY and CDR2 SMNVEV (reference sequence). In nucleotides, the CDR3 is TGTGCCAGCAGTTTCCGGGGGATTACAGAGACCCAGTACTTC. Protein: CASSFRGITETQYF.

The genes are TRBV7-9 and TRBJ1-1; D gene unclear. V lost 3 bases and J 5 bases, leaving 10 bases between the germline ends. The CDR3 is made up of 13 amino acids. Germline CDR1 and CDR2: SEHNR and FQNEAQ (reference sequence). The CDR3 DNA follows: TGTGCCAGCAGCTTGAGTAGGGCTACTGAAGCTTTCTTT. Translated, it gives CASSLSRATEAFF.

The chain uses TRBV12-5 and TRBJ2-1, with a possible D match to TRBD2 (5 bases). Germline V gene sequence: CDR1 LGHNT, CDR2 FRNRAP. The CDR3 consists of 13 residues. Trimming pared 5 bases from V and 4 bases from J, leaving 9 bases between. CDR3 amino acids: CASGGLAYNEQFF. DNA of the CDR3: TGTGCTAGTGGTGGATTAGCGTACAATGAGCAGTTCTTC.

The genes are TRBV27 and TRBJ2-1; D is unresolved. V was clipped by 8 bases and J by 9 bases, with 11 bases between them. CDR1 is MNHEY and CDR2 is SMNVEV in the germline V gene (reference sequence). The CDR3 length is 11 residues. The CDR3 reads CASLSRVEQFF. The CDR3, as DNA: TGTGCCAGCCTTTCTCGGGTTGAGCAGTTCTTC.

The CDR3 region has the DNA TGTGCCAGCAGCTTTGGGACAGGGGGCGCGGGTGGCTACACCTTC. Translated: CASSFGTGGAGGYTF. This rearrangement joins TRBV5-6 to TRBJ1-2, with 12 bases identical to TRBD1. The V gene end was trimmed by 2 bases and the J gene end by 7 bases; junction bases not matched to a gene: 6. The CDR3 runs to 15 residues. The V gene's germline CDR1 is SGHDT and CDR2 YYEEEE.

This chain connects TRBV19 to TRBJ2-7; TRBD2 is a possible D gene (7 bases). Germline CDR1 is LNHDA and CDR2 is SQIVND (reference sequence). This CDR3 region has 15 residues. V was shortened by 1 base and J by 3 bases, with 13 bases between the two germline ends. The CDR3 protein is CASSIGGGLNYEQYF. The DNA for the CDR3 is TGTGCCAGTAGTATAGGCGGGGGCCTTAACTACGAGCAGTACTTC.

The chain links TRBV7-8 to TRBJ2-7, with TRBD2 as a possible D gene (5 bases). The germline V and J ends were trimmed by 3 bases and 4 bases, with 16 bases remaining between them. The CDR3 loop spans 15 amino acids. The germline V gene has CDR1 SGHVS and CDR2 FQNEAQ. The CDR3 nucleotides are TGTGCCAGCAGCTTGGGAGTGAAAGAAGGATACGAGCAGTACTTC. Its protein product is CASSLGVKEGYEQYF.

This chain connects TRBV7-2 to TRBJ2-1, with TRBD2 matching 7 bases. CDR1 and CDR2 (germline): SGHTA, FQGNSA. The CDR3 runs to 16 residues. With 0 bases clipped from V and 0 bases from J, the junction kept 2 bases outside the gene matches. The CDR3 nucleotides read TGTGCCAGCAGCTTAGCGCGGGGGAGCTCCTACAATGAGCAGTTCTTC. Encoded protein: CASSLARGSSYNEQFF.

CDR3 amino acids: CASSIRVDEQYF. The CDR3 region has the DNA TGTGCCAGCAGCATTAGGGTGGACGAGCAGTACTTC. The V and J genes are TRBV11-1 and TRBJ2-7; D remains unclear. Trimming pared 5 bases from V and 5 bases from J, leaving 10 bases between. This CDR3 has 12 residues. Germline assignment: CDR1 SGHAT and CDR2 FQDESV (reference sequence).

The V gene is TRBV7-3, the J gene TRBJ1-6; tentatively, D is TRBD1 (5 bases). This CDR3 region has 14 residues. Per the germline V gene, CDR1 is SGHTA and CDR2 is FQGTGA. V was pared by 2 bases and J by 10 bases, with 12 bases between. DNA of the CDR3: TGTGCCAGCAGCTTACGGACAAAGGGATCACCCCTCCACTTT. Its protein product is CASSLRTKGSPLHF.